These 23 T cell receptor beta chains were all obtained from the same sample, sequenced in a study of blood T cell repertoires in COVID-19. Repertoires were generated with immunoSEQ multiplex PCR, while TCRdb's copy carries only in-frame clones and drops some. Of roughly 97,000 clones listed, 70% to 90% are singletons. Sequencing input: peripheral blood. The receptor source for this set is a human donor in a cohort sampled during active COVID-19.

V gene TRBV12-3 or TRBV12-4 combines with J gene TRBJ2-7; the D gene is possibly TRBD1 (6 bases). CDR3 length: 12 residues. V was clipped by 7 bases and J by 6 bases, with 13 bases between them. CDR3 nucleotides: TGTGCCAGCACCACTACAGGGTTCGAGCAGTACTTC. Translating gives CASTTTGFEQYF.

The rearrangement uses TRBV18 and TRBJ2-2; D is perhaps TRBD1 (6 bases). V lost 5 bases, J lost 1 base, and 11 bases lay in between. The CDR3 is 15 residues long. CDR1 is KGHSH and CDR2 is LQKENI in the germline V gene. Here the CDR3 reads CASSFGQLNTGELFF. The CDR3 DNA sequence: TGTGCCAGCTCATTTGGACAGCTGAACACCGGGGAGCTGTTTTTT.

The J gene is TRBJ2-1, the V gene TRBV15, with 10 bases that match TRBD1. CDR1 and CDR2 (germline): LNHNV, YYDKDF (reference sequence). This CDR3 region has 16 residues. Trimming cost V 5 bases and J 8 bases; bases outside gene matches: 12. The CDR3 nucleotides are TGTGCCACCAGCGATAGCCCGGGACAGGGGAGGGATGAGCAGTTCTTC. As protein: CATSDSPGQGRDEQFF.

This clone has only one observation. V and J are TRBV24-1 and TRBJ2-1; the match to TRBD1 covers 7 bases. V was pared by 5 bases and J by 1 base, with 4 bases of the junction left unmatched. The CDR3 runs to 15 residues. Per germline, CDR1 KGHDR and CDR2 SFDVKD. The CDR3 reads CATSVATGSYNEQFF. Written as DNA, the CDR3 is TGTGCCACCAGTGTCGCGACAGGGTCCTACAATGAGCAGTTCTTC.

The rearrangement uses TRBV29-1 and TRBJ1-2; possibly TRBD1 for D (5 bases). CDR3 length: 16 amino acids. V lost 0 bases and J lost 4, with 18 bases in between. CDR1 is SQVTM and CDR2 is ANQGSEA in the germline V gene. CDR3 nucleotide sequence: TGCAGCGTTGAAGAAGGGTGGGGGGAGATGTTCTATGGCTACACCTTC. Its protein is CSVEEGWGEMFYGYTF.

The genes are TRBV10-3 and TRBJ2-1; the match to TRBD1 covers 7 bases. The CDR3 loop spans 15 amino acids. Germline loops: CDR1 ENHRY, CDR2 SYGVKD. The J segment lost 6 bases and the V segment lost 4 bases, leaving 9 bases of the junction unmatched. The CDR3 DNA follows: TGTGCCATCAGTGGCAGACGGGACAGCGCCAATGAGCAGTTCTTC. It yields the protein CAISGRRDSANEQFF.

This chain uses TRBV28 with TRBJ1-2; 7 positions agree with TRBD1. With V trimmed by 7 bases and J by 0 bases, 5 bases remained unmatched. This CDR3 has 14 residues. Germline V lookup: CDR1 MDHEN, CDR2 SYDVKM. The CDR3 DNA follows: TGTGCCAGCACCCGGGACAGTACTAACTATGGCTACACCTTC. Translating it yields CASTRDSTNYGYTF.

The chain is built from TRBV2 and TRBJ1-2; 8 bases line up with TRBD1. V was pared by 7 bases and J by 10 bases, with 8 bases of the junction left unmatched. The CDR3 runs 12 residues. In germline, CDR1 is SNHLY, CDR2 FYNNEI. CDR3 nucleotide sequence: TGTGCCAGCAATCCGGGACAGGCACTCTACACCTTC. Its protein is CASNPGQALYTF.

The V gene is TRBV5-1, the J gene TRBJ2-7, with D maybe TRBD1 (5 bases). V was shortened by 1 base and J by 0 bases, with 11 bases between the two germline ends. This CDR3 has 15 residues. Germline loops: CDR1 SGHRS, CDR2 YFSETQ. The CDR3 loop is CASSLSRTYSYEQYF. DNA for the CDR3: TGCGCCAGCAGCTTGAGTAGGACATACTCCTACGAGCAGTACTTC.

J is TRBJ1-4 and V is TRBV4-2, with 8 nucleotides matching TRBD1. The ends lost 4 bases at V and 8 bases at J; junction bases unmatched: 12. Germline CDR1 and CDR2: LGHNA and YNFKEQ. CDR3 length: 16 residues. The CDR3 here is CASSRQAQGAGEKLFF. In DNA form, the CDR3 reads TGTGCCAGCAGCCGCCAGGCGCAGGGGGCTGGAGAAAAACTGTTTTTT.

This rearrangement joins TRBV9 to TRBJ2-7, with a possible D match to TRBD1 (5 bases). Germline V gives CDR1 SGDLS, CDR2 YYNGEE. The CDR3 loop spans 14 amino acids. The V end lost 4 bases, the J end lost 2 bases, and 13 bases lay between the germline ends. The CDR3 loop reads CASSPQDSPYEQYF. The DNA for the CDR3 is TGTGCCAGCAGCCCCCAAGACAGTCCCTACGAGCAGTACTTC.

V and J are TRBV2 and TRBJ2-1, with 9 bases lining up with TRBD2. Germline assignment: CDR1 SNHLY and CDR2 FYNNEI. The CDR3 extends over 16 amino acids. Trimming removed 6 bases from V and 7 bases from J; junction bases left unmatched: 13. The CDR3 sequence: CASSPDGGRAWNEQFF. DNA for the CDR3: TGTGCCAGCAGCCCAGACGGCGGGAGGGCCTGGAATGAGCAGTTCTTC.

V usage is TRBV23-1 and J usage is TRBJ1-2; D is possibly TRBD1 (5 bases). TRBV23-1 is an open reading frame whose function is uncertain. Between the trimmed V and J ends, which lost 0 bases and 7 bases, there was a span of 21 bases. CDR3 length: 17 residues. CDR3 DNA sequence: TGCGCCAGCAGTCAATCGAGGATTGGCTTCACCGGGGGTGGCTACACCTTC. Its translation: CASSQSRIGFTGGGYTF.

The V and J genes are TRBV7-3 and TRBJ2-1; the D gene is possibly TRBD1 (5 bases). CDR1 SGHTA and CDR2 FQGTGA come from the germline V gene. V gave up 6 bases and J gave up 6 bases, with 12 bases separating them. The CDR3 runs to 13 residues. The CDR3 region is CASRCAGCNEQFF. The CDR3 DNA follows: TGTGCCAGCAGGTGTGCAGGGTGCAATGAGCAGTTCTTC.

The chain employs TRBV2 and TRBJ2-1, with 10 bases aligning to TRBD1. The CDR3 has 14 amino acids. V dropped 5 bases and J dropped 10; count of bases not matched to a gene: 8. Germline lookup yields CDR1 SNHLY and CDR2 FYNNEI. This CDR3 reads CASSSGTGAREQFF. In nucleotides, the CDR3 is TGTGCCAGCAGTTCCGGGACAGGGGCGCGGGAGCAGTTCTTC.

The chain employs TRBV28 and TRBJ2-1; 9 bases align to TRBD2. CDR1 MDHEN and CDR2 SYDVKM come from the germline V gene. The trim removed 11 bases at V and 6 bases at J, leaving 5 bases unmatched. The CDR3 has 12 amino acids. This chain's CDR3 is CAWSGGLNEQFF. The CDR3 nucleotides are TGTGCCTGGAGCGGGGGGCTCAATGAGCAGTTCTTC.

The chain carries TRBV10-3 and TRBJ1-1; 8 positions agree with TRBD1. V lost 0 bases and J lost 2; bases outside the gene matches: 2. In germline, CDR1 is ENHRY, CDR2 SYGVKD. The CDR3 runs to 15 residues. CDR3 amino acids: CAISESGTGNTEAFF. The CDR3 coding sequence is TGTGCCATCAGTGAGTCCGGGACAGGCAACACTGAAGCTTTCTTT.

Only one count was recorded for this clone. The gene calls are TRBV6-5 and TRBJ1-2; D gene unclear. From germline, CDR1 is MNHEY and CDR2 SVGAGI. This CDR3 is 12 amino acids long. Deletions cut 7 bases from V and 2 bases from J, with 8 bases between. The CDR3 here is CASKSPNYGYTF. The CDR3 nucleotides are TGTGCCAGCAAGAGTCCAAACTATGGCTACACCTTC.

The chain joins TRBV7-2 to TRBJ2-7; 8 bases align to TRBD2. The trim removed 1 base at V and 5 bases at J, leaving 4 bases unmatched. The CDR3 is 14 residues long. The germline CDR1 and CDR2 sequences are SGHTA and FQGNSA. The CDR3 region has the DNA TGTGCCAGCAGCTTAGGAGGGACTAGGAACGAGCAGTACTTC. It codes for CASSLGGTRNEQYF. The full variable domain, rest sourced from reference TRBV7-2 and TRBJ2-7, is GAGVSQSPSNKVTEKGKDVELRCDPISGHTALYWYRQSLGQGLEFLIYFQGNSAPDKSGLPSDRFSAERTGGSVSTLTIQRTQQEDSAVYLCASSLGGTRNEQYFGPGTRLTVT.

This clone has more than one count but fewer than ten. V is TRBV27 and J is TRBJ1-6; 10 nucleotides agree with TRBD1. CDR3 size: 14 residues. V was pared by 5 bases and J by 8 bases, with 3 bases of the junction left unmatched. Germline V lookup: CDR1 MNHEY, CDR2 SMNVEV (reference sequence). Here the CDR3 DNA reads TGTGCCAGCAGTAGACAGGGGGCCTATTCACCCCTCCACTTT. Translation gives CASSRQGAYSPLHF.

This chain uses TRBV7-2 with TRBJ2-3; D not certain. The CDR3 length is 15 residues. V shed 5 bases and J shed 3 bases, with 15 bases lying between them. Germline V CDR1 and CDR2: SGHTA, FQGNSA. This chain's CDR3 is CASSPLGSFTDTQYF. The CDR3 region has the DNA TGTGCCAGCAGCCCCCTGGGTAGCTTTACAGATACGCAGTATTTT.

V gene TRBV18 combines with J gene TRBJ2-3; 8 bases align to TRBD1. CDR3 length equals 15 residues. V lost 4 bases to trimming and J lost 0 bases; unmatched junction nucleotides: 3. Germline CDR1 is KGHSH and CDR2 is LQKENI. The CDR3 here is CASSLTGGSTDTQYF. The CDR3 DNA reads as TGTGCCAGCTCACTCACAGGGGGTAGCACAGATACGCAGTATTTT.

V gene TRBV19 combines with J gene TRBJ2-3, with D uncertain. The CDR3 is 12 residues long. V dropped 3 bases and J dropped 8 bases, with 9 bases sitting between them. Germline V lookup: CDR1 LNHDA, CDR2 SQIVND (reference sequence). CDR3 sequence reads: CASSMEWSTQYF. CDR3 bases: TGTGCCAGTAGTATGGAGTGGAGTACGCAGTATTTT. The full variable domain, rest sourced from reference TRBV19 and TRBJ2-3, is DGGITQSPKYLFRKEGQNVTLSCEQNLNHDAMYWYRQDPGQGLRLIYYSQIVNDFQKGDIAEGYSVSREKKESFPLTVTSAQKNPTAFYLCASSMEWSTQYFGPGTRLTVL.